This entry describes one T cell receptor beta chain. Its antigen is not identified. The CDR3 consists of 16 residues. Germline loops: CDR1 KGHDR, CDR2 SFDVKD. With UMIs, 5'RACE template switching was used to make TCR beta cDNA. TCRdb reprocessed the 5' RACE reads, keeping one entry per CDR3 protein, no DNA. The sample table includes 350,000 to 450,000 distinct CDR3 sequences. The data derive from a study of T cells expressing NK-cell markers. As for the study in general: Beta-chain profiling covered CD3+CD56+NKG2C+, CD3+CD56+NKG2C- and CD3+CD56-NKG2C+ sorted subsets. Seven of the eight sequenced donors were HCMV-seropositive; one was seronegative. Study results and caveats: The same clonotypes also predominated in the CD3+CD56-NKG2C+ fraction of four donors.

The material sequenced was blood T cells: a sorted CD56 or NKG2C T cell subset, CD4+ or CD8+ T cells, or bulk PBMC T cells (not recorded which). The source is a man aged 18-69 years in good health. The chain links TRBV24-1 to TRBJ2-3. CDR3 sequence reads: CATSDFQGLRPDTQYF.